This TCR beta chain was captured in a study of HIV-infected patients and healthy controls. Study-level findings and limits: MAIT alpha-chain CDR3s were frequent in healthy controls, depleted in HIV+. Unequal distinct sequence numbers between patients and controls complicated comparisons.

No cell fractionation was done, so the repertoire covers all unsorted peripheral blood T cells. This clonotype was counted at least ten times. The antigen is not known. Alpha and beta constant-region primers primed reverse transcription of approximately 0.55 ug RNA. Separate chain-specific third strand synthesis with multiplexing indices produced the alpha and beta libraries. TCRdb re-called the 5' RACE reads with MiXCR, one entry per CDR3 protein. There are more than 15,000 distinct CDR3 sequences in the sample; around 5.5% occur only once, and roughly 2% lies in the top ten. This TCR was sampled from an adult in good health. Sample: blood.

CDR3 in amino acids: CSASDRNQPQHF. CDR3 DNA sequence: TGCAGTGCCTCCGACAGGAATCAGCCCCAGCATTTT. The rearrangement links TRBV20-1 to TRBJ1-5; a possible D gene is TRBD1 (6 bases). This CDR3 is 12 amino acids long. The ends were cut back, 6 bases at V and 4 bases at J, with 10 bases in the middle. Germline V gene lookup returns CDR1 DFQATT and CDR2 SNEGSKA (reference sequence).